Listed here are 29 T cell receptor beta chains from one sample, sequenced in a study of a mutant IDH1 vaccine in newly diagnosed glioma (dated by TCRdb to the early 2020s). What the time point label conveys for this sample: week 11, during vaccination. A 20-mer mutant IDH1 peptide at 300 micrograms in Montanide made up each vaccine dose, which was injected subcutaneously together with topical imiquimod. Receptor libraries were prepared by the immunoSEQ multiplex PCR assay. This immuneACCESS table, as held by TCRdb, lists in-frame sequences with V and J called but not all clones. Of the missing ones, under half trace to an unresolved V gene in checked studies; the others have no known cause. The sample includes about 120,000 clones, with roughly nine tenths observed a single time. The ten largest clones add up to 0.6% to 0.7% of the sample. Their antigens are not known. Material: PBMCs, obtained from a glioma patient whose treatment included an IDH1 peptide vaccine. These TCRs come from a woman between 45 and 60 years old with glioma.

This sequence joins TRBV27 and TRBJ1-6, with 8 bases fitting TRBD1. CDR3 length: 12 amino acids. With 10 bases clipped from V and 14 bases from J, the junction kept 10 bases outside the gene matches. Germline CDR1 MNHEY, CDR2 SMNVEV (reference sequence). CDR3 sequence: CAMKDRDFTLHF. The CDR3 bases are TGTGCCATGAAGGACAGGGACTTCACCCTCCACTTT.

V is TRBV29-1 and J is TRBJ2-1; D not certain. The CDR3 spans 13 residues. Trimming cost V 1 base and J 9 bases, with 13 bases left between them. The germline CDR1 and CDR2 sequences are SQVTM and ANQGSEA. CDR3 loop: CSVEAASIGEQFF. CDR3 nucleotide sequence: TGCAGCGTTGAAGCGGCCTCCATCGGTGAGCAGTTCTTC.

Worth noting for this clone: This specimen includes other DNA sequences encoding the same CDR3. The chain is built from TRBV5-6 and TRBJ1-2, with a possible D match to TRBD1 (5 bases). The CDR3 runs to 13 residues. V was clipped by 2 bases and J by 8 bases, with 13 bases between them. The germline gives CDR1 SGHDT, CDR2 YYEEEE. The CDR3 nucleotides are TGTGCCAGCAGCTTAGACAGAGGGAAGGGCTACACCTTC. As protein: CASSLDRGKGYTF.

This clone was seen a handful of times. The chain is built from TRBV7-3 and TRBJ1-1; D remains unclear. Per germline, CDR1 SGHTA and CDR2 FQGTGA. The CDR3 covers 14 residues. The V and J ends lost 5 bases and 5 bases respectively, with 15 bases between them. DNA of the CDR3: TGTGCCAGCAGCCAACACGGCCTAGGTACTGAAGCTTTCTTT. Its protein is CASSQHGLGTEAFF.

The J gene is TRBJ1-6, the V gene TRBV5-4, with 10 bases lining up with TRBD1. Per germline, CDR1 SGHNT and CDR2 YYREEE (reference sequence). J lost 7 bases, V lost 4 bases, and 5 bases had no gene match. This CDR3 has 15 residues. CDR3 protein: CASSERTGGNSPLHF. In DNA, the CDR3 is TGTGCCAGCAGCGAAAGGACAGGGGGAAATTCACCCCTCCACTTT.

A single count supports this clone. The V gene is TRBV29-1, the J gene TRBJ2-1, with 9 bases that match TRBD2. Trimming removed 5 bases from V and 5 bases from J; junction bases left unmatched: 7. The germline V gene has CDR1 SQVTM and CDR2 ANQGSEA. This CDR3 spans 14 amino acids. The CDR3 loop reads CSVRREGLDNEQFF. The CDR3 DNA reads as TGCAGCGTTAGGCGGGAGGGCCTCGACAATGAGCAGTTCTTC.

The J gene is TRBJ2-7, the V gene TRBV15; possibly TRBD2 for D (6 bases). There are 16 residues in the CDR3. Germline CDR1 reads LNHNV; CDR2 reads YYDKDF (reference sequence). Deletions cut 3 bases from V and 2 bases from J, with 17 bases between. The CDR3 sequence: CATSRGVSGSPYEQYF. The CDR3 DNA follows: TGTGCCACCAGCAGGGGTGTCAGCGGGTCACCCTACGAGCAGTACTTC.

V is TRBV28 and J is TRBJ2-1; 9 bases are a match to TRBD2. This CDR3 has 14 residues. J gave up 10 bases and V 10 bases, and 14 bases lay outside the gene matches. Germline lookup yields CDR1 MDHEN and CDR2 SYDVKM. CDR3 sequence: CATSLPGGRGEQFF. In DNA, the CDR3 is TGTGCCACCTCCCTCCCGGGCGGGAGGGGGGAGCAGTTCTTC.

V gene TRBV7-6 combines with J gene TRBJ1-5; D remains unclear. The CDR3 extends over 13 amino acids. CDR1 SGHVS and CDR2 FNYEAQ come from the germline V gene. Between the trimmed V and J ends, which lost 1 base and 5 bases, there was a span of 6 bases. The CDR3 sequence is CASSLVLDQPQHF. CDR3 DNA sequence: TGTGCCAGCAGCTTAGTCCTGGATCAGCCCCAGCATTTT.

This chain connects TRBV19 to TRBJ1-2; D not certain. CDR1 and CDR2 from the germline V gene are LNHDA and SQIVND (reference sequence). V was pared by 1 base and J by 6 bases, with 21 bases between. The CDR3 consists of 17 residues. The CDR3 bases are TGTGCCAGTAGTATAGGCTACGTAGGTCCAAGGTACCATGGCTACACCTTC. Its protein is CASSIGYVGPRYHGYTF.

This clone has just one count. The chain joins TRBV2 to TRBJ2-2; maybe TRBD1 (5 bases). V lost 3 bases, J lost 4 bases, and 9 bases lay in between. This CDR3 region has 14 residues. Looked up from germline, CDR1 is SNHLY and CDR2 is FYNNEI. Here the CDR3 reads CASSDRARTGELFF. The CDR3 DNA follows: TGTGCCAGCAGTGACAGGGCGCGCACCGGGGAGCTGTTTTTT.

This sequence joins TRBV25-1 and TRBJ2-1; D is undetermined. The length of the CDR3 is 12 residues. In germline, CDR1 is MGHDK, CDR2 SYGVNS. V was trimmed by 4 bases and J by 4 bases, leaving 5 bases between them. In DNA, the CDR3 is TGTGCCAGCAGTGTCAGTTACAATGAGCAGTTCTTC. Amino acid sequence: CASSVSYNEQFF.

This clone was seen only once. The chain joins TRBV30 to TRBJ1-2; maybe TRBD1 (6 bases). This CDR3 is 13 amino acids long. CDR1 and CDR2 from the germline V gene are GTSNPN and SVGIG (reference sequence). V dropped 0 bases and J dropped 5 bases, with 10 bases sitting between them. The CDR3 coding sequence is TGTGCCTGGAGTGTCCAGGGACAATATGGCTACACCTTC. The encoded protein is CAWSVQGQYGYTF.

This chain joins TRBV16 and TRBJ1-1; 9 bases match TRBD1. V gave up 4 bases and J gave up 4 bases; unmatched junction bases: 7. Germline-derived CDR1 and CDR2 are KGHSY and FQNENV. The CDR3 is made up of 15 amino acids. CDR3 bases: TGTGCCAGCAGCCCCCCTACAGGGGGCCGCACTGAAGCTTTCTTT. It yields the protein CASSPPTGGRTEAFF.

The chain combines TRBV10-2 with TRBJ1-1; 7 bases agree with TRBD1. The CDR3 is 14 residues long. The J segment lost 4 bases and the V segment lost 6 bases, leaving 8 bases of the junction unmatched. Per the germline V gene, CDR1 is WSHSY and CDR2 is SAAADI. CDR3 region: CASSNRGLGTEAFF. DNA of the CDR3: TGCGCCAGCAGCAACAGGGGCTTGGGCACTGAAGCTTTCTTT.

The chain combines TRBV19 with TRBJ1-6, with 8 positions matching TRBD1. Germline V gene lookup returns CDR1 LNHDA and CDR2 SQIVND (reference sequence). V was clipped by 8 bases and J by 10 bases; unmatched bases: 16. The CDR3 is 16 amino acids. The CDR3 is CASSRQTGGKRSPLHF. As DNA, the CDR3 is TGTGCCAGTTCTCGCCAAACAGGGGGTAAGAGGTCACCCCTCCACTTT.

This sequence joins TRBV30 and TRBJ2-5; D gene ambiguous. The CDR3 is 17 residues long. Trimming took 0 bases from V and 0 from J, leaving 17 bases between them. The germline gives CDR1 GTSNPN, CDR2 SVGIG (reference sequence). CDR3 coding DNA: TGTGCCTGGAGTGTAGACTCGCTTGCGGCCAACCAAGAGACCCAGTACTTC. It yields the protein CAWSVDSLAANQETQYF. The full variable domain, with the rest looked up from reference TRBV30 and TRBJ2-5, is SQTIHQWPATLVQPVGSPLSLECTVEGTSNPNLYWYRQAAGRGLQLLFYSVGIGQISSEVPQNLSASRPQDRQFILSSKKLLLSDSGFYLCAWSVDSLAANQETQYFGPGTRLLVL.

A few counts support this clone. The chain recombines TRBV9 with TRBJ1-1; TRBD1 is a possible D gene (6 bases). Germline V lookup: CDR1 SGDLS, CDR2 YYNGEE. The CDR3 has 14 amino acids. The germline V and J ends were trimmed by 4 bases and 4 bases, with 14 bases remaining between them. CDR3 bases: TGTGCCAGCAGCCACGGGGGGCGCGGCACTGAAGCTTTCTTT. Amino acid sequence: CASSHGGRGTEAFF.

The V and J genes are TRBV27 and TRBJ2-1, with no clear D. V was shortened by 5 bases and J by 7 bases, with 12 bases between the two germline ends. This CDR3 contains 13 residues. The germline V gene encodes CDR1 MNHEY and CDR2 SMNVEV (reference sequence). CDR3 DNA sequence: TGTGCCAGCAGTCTGGGTGTTCGGAATGAGCAGTTCTTC. This codes for CASSLGVRNEQFF.

The CDR3 region is CASSPRTGTYEQYF. CDR3 bases: TGTGCCAGCAGCCCAAGGACAGGGACCTACGAGCAGTACTTC. This chain joins TRBV7-9 and TRBJ2-7; 8 bases match TRBD1. Germline trimming cut 5 bases from V and 2 bases from J; bases unmatched to any gene: 5. Germline V gene data show CDR1 as SEHNR and CDR2 as FQNEAQ (reference sequence). This CDR3 is built from 14 residues.

A few counts support this clone. V gene TRBV5-4 combines with J gene TRBJ2-2; TRBD2 aligns across 14 bases. The J segment lost 1 base and the V segment lost 5 bases, leaving 4 bases of the junction unmatched. This CDR3 has 17 residues. CDR1 and CDR2 (germline): SGHNT, YYREEE (reference sequence). The CDR3 DNA sequence: TGTGCCAGCAGGCACGGGACTAGCGGGGGGAACACCGGGGAGCTGTTTTTT. Translated: CASRHGTSGGNTGELFF.

The gene calls are TRBV4-2 and TRBJ2-2; 7 bases fit TRBD1. The trim removed 9 bases at V and 1 base at J, leaving 5 bases unmatched. The CDR3 is 14 residues long. Germline CDR1 reads LGHNA; CDR2 reads YNFKEQ. The CDR3 DNA reads TGTGCCAGTTCGGACAGGAAGAACACCGGGGAGCTGTTTTTT. Translated: CASSDRKNTGELFF.

V usage is TRBV6-1 and J usage is TRBJ2-3; D not resolved. The CDR3 is made up of 15 amino acids. Per the germline V gene, CDR1 is MNHNS and CDR2 is SASEGT. Trimming cost V 4 bases and J 1 base, with 12 bases left between them. Here the CDR3 DNA reads TGTGCCAGCAGTGGTTCCCTAAAGGGCACAGATACGCAGTATTTT. Protein sequence: CASSGSLKGTDTQYF.

The chain recombines TRBV7-8 with TRBJ2-4, with D tentatively TRBD1 (6 bases). CDR1 and CDR2 (germline): SGHVS, FQNEAQ. The CDR3 sequence is 15 residues long. The V end was cut by 4 bases, the J end by 0 bases, with 10 bases between. CDR3 bases: TGTGCCAGCAGCTCGGACAGACTAGCCAAAAACATTCAGTACTTC. Amino acid sequence: CASSSDRLAKNIQYF.

The genes are TRBV18 and TRBJ2-5; D unclear. Per germline, CDR1 KGHSH and CDR2 LQKENI. V was pared by 5 bases and J by 4 bases, with 11 bases between. CDR3 size: 13 residues. CDR3 DNA: TGTGCCAGCTCAACGGAGCTTGCAGAGACCCAGTACTTC. It yields the protein CASSTELAETQYF. Supplemented by reference TRBV18 and TRBJ2-5, the full variable domain reads NAGVMQNPRHLVRRRGQEARLRCSPMKGHSHVYWYRQLPEEGLKFMVYLQKENIIDESGMPKERFSAEFPKEGPSILRIQQVVRGDSAAYFCASSTELAETQYFGPGTRLLVL.

The chain uses TRBV7-9 and TRBJ2-1, with 7 bases identical to TRBD2. Germline V gene lookup returns CDR1 SEHNR and CDR2 FQNEAQ (reference sequence). CDR3 length: 17 residues. J lost 2 bases, V lost 5 bases, and 12 bases had no gene match. CDR3 in amino acids: CASSRAGSISPYNEQFF. In nucleotides, the CDR3 is TGTGCCAGCAGCCGAGCGGGGAGTATCTCGCCCTACAATGAGCAGTTCTTC.

In this sample, this clone turned up a few times. The V and J genes are TRBV5-6 and TRBJ1-1; tentative D call: TRBD1 (5 bases). Germline V gene data show CDR1 as SGHDT and CDR2 as YYEEEE. The CDR3 totals 14 residues. The V and J ends lost 1 base and 4 bases respectively, with 11 bases between them. CDR3 residues: CASSLQAGLTEAFF. CDR3 DNA sequence: TGTGCCAGCAGCTTGCAGGCGGGGCTCACTGAAGCTTTCTTT.

The V call is TRBV11-3, the J call TRBJ2-1; the match to TRBD1 covers 10 bases. CDR1 and CDR2 (germline): SGHNT, YENEEA. The CDR3 has 15 residues. The trim removed 5 bases at V and 2 bases at J, leaving 3 bases unmatched. CDR3 residues: CASSRGQGTYNEQFF. The CDR3 DNA sequence: TGTGCCAGCAGCCGGGGACAGGGGACCTACAATGAGCAGTTCTTC. Full variable domain (outside the CDR3, taken from reference TRBV11-3 and TRBJ2-1): EAGVVQSPRYKIIEKKQPVAFWCNPISGHNTLYWYLQNLGQGPELLIRYENEEAVDDSQLPKDRFSAERLKGVDSTLKIQPAELGDSAVYLCASSRGQGTYNEQFFGPGTRLTVL.

CDR3 region: CAGGLAGISYNEQFF. The CDR3, as DNA: TGTGCCGGAGGACTAGCGGGGATCTCCTACAATGAGCAGTTCTTC. The rearrangement links TRBV7-2 to TRBJ2-1, with 12 bases identical to TRBD2. This CDR3 comprises 15 residues. The V gene end was trimmed by 11 bases and the J gene end by 0 bases; junction bases not matched to a gene: 5. Per germline, CDR1 SGHTA and CDR2 FQGNSA.